Below, 10 T cell receptor beta chains from the same sample are listed, as sequenced in a study of T-cell memory formation after mild COVID-19. One entry per CDR3 protein, called by TCRdb with MiXCR from the 5' RACE reads. The sample gives about 540,000 distinct CDR3 sequences, over 20% of which show up once; around 12% is in the top ten. Source material: PBMCs or a T cell subset sorted from them (not recorded which). Receptors were obtained from an adult woman who had mild COVID-19 (a few samples of this study predate the infection). Cell type and time point are not known.

In its sample, this clonotype was seen many times. The chain recombines TRBV12-3 or TRBV12-4 with TRBJ2-7; perhaps TRBD2 as D (6 bases). The V end was cut by 6 bases, the J end by 1 base, with 16 bases between. This CDR3 is built from 15 residues. The CDR3, as DNA: TGTGCCAGCAGCCCGATTCCGGGACTTTCCTACGAGCAGTACTTC. Its protein product is CASSPIPGLSYEQYF.

There are a few counts of this clonotype. The genes are TRBV6-1 and TRBJ2-7, with D perhaps TRBD1 or TRBD2 (6 bases each). CDR1 MNHNS and CDR2 SASEGT come from the germline V gene. The CDR3 has 14 amino acids. The V end lost 2 bases, the J end lost 2 bases, and 10 bases lay between the germline ends. CDR3 region: CASSETRGAYEQYF. The DNA for the CDR3 is TGTGCCAGCAGTGAAACGAGGGGGGCCTACGAGCAGTACTTC.

This clonotype has more than one count but fewer than ten. V is TRBV12-3 or TRBV12-4 and J is TRBJ1-1; a weak D match, TRBD1 (6 bases). CDR3 length: 13 residues. Between the trimmed V and J ends, which lost 6 bases and 4 bases, there was a span of 12 bases. CDR3 DNA sequence: TGTGCCAGCAGCATCGGACAGTTCACTGAAGCTTTCTTT. Its translation is CASSIGQFTEAFF.

The rearrangement joins TRBV12-3 or TRBV12-4 to TRBJ2-1, with a weak D call TRBD1 (5 bases). Trimming pared 6 bases from V and 5 bases from J, leaving 20 bases between. The CDR3 totals 16 residues. The CDR3 nucleotides read TGTGCCAGCAGCCCCTTTGCTACTAAGGGGAACAATGAGCAGTTCTTC. Translating it yields CASSPFATKGNNEQFF.

This clonotype was seen a few times. V gene TRBV5-1 combines with J gene TRBJ2-5; D unresolved. This CDR3 has 12 amino acids. Trimming took off 4 bases at V and 5 bases at J, with 9 bases between the two ends. Germline V CDR1 and CDR2: SGHRS, YFSETQ. CDR3 residues: CASSLQTETQYF. CDR3 in DNA: TGCGCCAGCAGCCTCCAGACGGAGACCCAGTACTTC.

The V and J genes are TRBV9 and TRBJ1-2, with D perhaps matching TRBD1 (6 bases). CDR3 length equals 15 residues. Between the trimmed V and J ends, which lost 6 bases and 3 bases, there was a span of 18 bases. Germline lookup yields CDR1 SGDLS and CDR2 YYNGEE. CDR3 sequence (DNA): TGTGCCAGCACCGAAGGGGGTGTTAGCGACTATGGCTACACCTTC. This gives the protein CASTEGGVSDYGYTF.

The chain links TRBV2 to TRBJ2-7; 11 positions match TRBD2. The CDR3 is 13 residues long. Trimming removed 8 bases from V and 5 bases from J; junction bases left unmatched: 5. Per the germline V gene, CDR1 is SNHLY and CDR2 is FYNNEI. Here the CDR3 reads CASRLAGGDEQYF. The DNA for the CDR3 is TGTGCCAGCCGGCTAGCGGGGGGTGACGAGCAGTACTTC.

The sample holds a few counts of this clonotype. The genes are TRBV20-1 and TRBJ2-2, with TRBD1 identical over 9 bases. Germline trimming cut 0 bases from V and 6 bases from J; bases unmatched to any gene: 8. Germline CDR1 and CDR2: DFQATT and SNEGSKA (reference sequence). This CDR3 has 16 residues. The CDR3 loop is CSARDRGTGSPGELFF. In DNA form, the CDR3 reads TGCAGTGCTAGAGATCGCGGGACAGGGAGCCCCGGGGAGCTGTTTTTT.

This chain joins TRBV4-2 and TRBJ2-7; D call uncertain. Between the trimmed V and J ends, which lost 5 bases and 0 bases, there was a span of 17 bases. CDR1 is LGHNA and CDR2 is YNFKEQ in the germline V gene. CDR3 length: 16 amino acids. CDR3 coding DNA: TGTGCCAGCAGCACCCAATCCGGACGGTCCTCCTACGAGCAGTACTTC. Its translation is CASSTQSGRSSYEQYF.

The chain joins TRBV3-1 to TRBJ2-1; D is unclear. This CDR3 comprises 11 residues. Germline CDR1 reads LGHDT; CDR2 reads YNNKEL (reference sequence). V lost 5 bases and J lost 6, with 5 bases in between. The CDR3 coding sequence is TGTGCCAGCAGCGTCAGCAATGAGCAGTTCTTC. Translating it yields CASSVSNEQFF.